These 3 T cell receptor beta chains originate from one sample sequenced in a study of neoadjuvant anti-PD-1 for oral cavity cancer (dated by TCRdb to about 2021). Read against the paper, the sample's time point label means: before neoadjuvant nivolumab. Libraries were constructed by the immunoSEQ multiplex PCR assay. In its TCRdb copy, this immuneACCESS table keeps in-frame sequences only and misses some clones. Where compared with another copy, unresolved V genes explain less than half of these, and the others have no known cause. In this sample the table shows fewer than 90,000 clones, approximately 84% of which occur a single time. The top ten clonotypes cover 3% to 3.5% of the sample. The sequences come from PBMCs, collected before nivolumab (anti-PD-1) treatment. The receptors shown here come from a person aged 35 to 85 with oral cavity squamous cell carcinoma.

The CDR3 sequence is CASSPPGAGGYGYTF. As DNA, the CDR3 is TGTGCCAGCAGCCCTCCGGGGGCGGGGGGCTATGGCTACACCTTC. This chain connects TRBV11-2 to TRBJ1-2; tentatively, D is TRBD1 (6 bases). V was trimmed by 5 bases and J by 4 bases, leaving 17 bases between them. Looked up from germline, CDR1 is SGHAT and CDR2 is FQNNGV. This CDR3 contains 15 residues.

The chain employs TRBV27 and TRBJ2-3; 8 positions match TRBD2. V shed 6 bases and J 2 bases; nucleotides not matched to a gene: 4. CDR1 is MNHEY and CDR2 is SMNVEV in the germline V gene (reference sequence). The CDR3 is 14 residues long. This chain's CDR3 is CASSRTSLTDTQYF. The CDR3 region has the DNA TGTGCCAGCAGCCGGACTAGCCTCACAGATACGCAGTATTTT.

The V call is TRBV2, the J call TRBJ2-7, with 7 bases matching TRBD1. V trimming: 5 bases; J trimming: 4 bases; junction bases outside the gene matches: 5. From germline, CDR1 is SNHLY and CDR2 FYNNEI. There are 13 residues in the CDR3. The CDR3 DNA sequence: TGTGCCAGCAGTCCGGGACAGTCTTACGAGCAGTACTTC. It codes for CASSPGQSYEQYF.